This T cell receptor (beta chain) derives from a study of cytomegalovirus exposure and HLA in healthy donors. Study observations and caveats: Near-uniform donor sequencing depth was presumed by presence/absence analyses. There were approximately 150 TCR beta chains listed as cytomegalovirus-associated. A previous analysis found most TCR beta V segments productive roughly 87% or roughly 30% of the time.

Germline trimming cut 5 bases from V and 2 bases from J; bases unmatched to any gene: 6. This CDR3 comprises 16 residues. In germline, CDR1 is SNHLY, CDR2 FYNNEI. This clone appeared a few times. Its target is unknown. 13 Jbeta primers and 60 Vbeta primers were used for the PCR. Repertoires were generated with immunoSEQ multiplex PCR, while TCRdb's copy carries only in-frame clones and drops some. The profile covers 70,000 to 95,000 clones, with 62% appearing a single time and around 5.5% taken by the ten largest. Donors showed nominal health when sampled, although they likely had unrecorded immune exposures.

The V call is TRBV2, the J call TRBJ1-6; the match to TRBD1 covers 7 bases. This clonotype was obtained from a woman in her twenties or thirties in good health and CMV-seropositive. Sequencing input: PBMCs. The DNA of the CDR3 is TGTGCCAGCAGTCGACAGGGTTTTACCTATAATTCACCCCTCCACTTT. Its translation is CASSRQGFTYNSPLHF.